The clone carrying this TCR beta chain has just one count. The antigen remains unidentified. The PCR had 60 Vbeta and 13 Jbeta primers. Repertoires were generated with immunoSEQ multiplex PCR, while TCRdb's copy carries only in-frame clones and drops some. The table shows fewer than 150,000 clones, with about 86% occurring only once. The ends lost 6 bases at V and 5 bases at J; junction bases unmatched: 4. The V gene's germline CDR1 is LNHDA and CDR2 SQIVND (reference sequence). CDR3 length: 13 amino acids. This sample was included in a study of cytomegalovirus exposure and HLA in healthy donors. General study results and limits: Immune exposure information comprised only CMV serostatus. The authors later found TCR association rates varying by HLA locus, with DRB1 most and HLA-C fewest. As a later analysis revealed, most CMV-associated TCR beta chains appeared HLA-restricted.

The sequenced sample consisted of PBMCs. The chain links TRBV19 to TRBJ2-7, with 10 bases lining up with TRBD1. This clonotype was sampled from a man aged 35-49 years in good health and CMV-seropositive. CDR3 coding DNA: TGTGCCAGTAGGGGGACAGGGGTCGACGAGCAGTACTTC. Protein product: CASRGTGVDEQYF.